Each of the 27 T cell receptor beta chains below was sequenced from the same sample in a study of Ad26.COV2.S vaccination and SARS-CoV-2 variants. Treatment specified: roughly 19 received Ad26.COV2.S at low or high dose, single or two shots; roughly five received placebo; per-sample allocation not given. At day 63 after the first vaccine or placebo injection, samples were drawn. TCRdb keeps only in-frame clones here, not all; method: immunoSEQ multiplex PCR. The sample yields 350,000 to 500,000 clones, approximately 92% seen once. Specimen: peripheral blood, collected in a trial of Ad26.COV2.S vaccine versus placebo. These TCRs come from a person between 18 and 65 years old who received the Ad26.COV2.S COVID-19 vaccine or a placebo.

The chain employs TRBV6-4 and TRBJ2-3, with 9 bases aligning to TRBD2. Germline loops: CDR1 MRHNA, CDR2 SNTAGT. The junction had 4 bases not matched to a gene; V was cut back by 4 bases and J by 2 bases. The CDR3 consists of 15 residues. Written as DNA, the CDR3 is TGTGCCAGCAGTGCGACTAGCGGTTCCACAGATACGCAGTATTTT. Its protein is CASSATSGSTDTQYF.

The J gene is TRBJ1-2, the V gene TRBV27; TRBD1 agrees at 12 bases. The germline V gene encodes CDR1 MNHEY and CDR2 SMNVEV (reference sequence). CDR3 length equals 16 residues. The V segment lost 4 bases and the J segment 8 bases; nucleotides outside the gene matches: 11. The CDR3 DNA reads TGTGCCAGCAGTTCCTCCTTGGGACAGGGGGCGTTCGGCTACACCTTC. Its translation: CASSSSLGQGAFGYTF.

The chain carries TRBV2 and TRBJ2-7; D call uncertain. The germline gives CDR1 SNHLY, CDR2 FYNNEI. The V end was cut by 1 base, the J end by 4 bases, with 5 bases between. This CDR3 comprises 12 residues. As DNA, the CDR3 is TGTGCCAGCAGTGAAGTGGTATACGAGCAGTACTTC. Translated, it gives CASSEVVYEQYF.

This chain connects TRBV6-2 or TRBV6-3 to TRBJ2-3; 8 nucleotides line up with TRBD1. J lost 4 bases, V lost 6 bases, and 12 bases had no gene match. The CDR3 is made up of 16 amino acids. The germline V gene encodes CDR1 MNHEY and CDR2 SVGEGT. The CDR3 is CASSSNRGMVADTQYF. In DNA, the CDR3 is TGTGCCAGCAGCTCTAACAGGGGGATGGTCGCAGATACGCAGTATTTT.

A single count supports this clone. CDR3 region: CATSRDRDLNEKLFF. CDR3 coding DNA: TGTGCCACCAGCAGAGATCGGGACCTTAATGAAAAACTGTTTTTT. V is TRBV15 and J is TRBJ1-4; D possibly corresponds to TRBD1 (5 bases). CDR3 length: 15 amino acids. Germline CDR1 LNHNV, CDR2 YYDKDF (reference sequence). V lost 0 bases and J 4 bases, leaving 9 bases between the germline ends.

This chain joins TRBV5-4 and TRBJ2-3; 16 nucleotides match TRBD2. V shed 0 bases and J 5 bases; nucleotides not matched to a gene: 9. The CDR3 consists of 19 residues. The germline CDR1 and CDR2 sequences are SGHNT and YYREEE (reference sequence). CDR3 nucleotides: TGTGCCAGCAGCTTGGGCAGGGGACTAGCGGGAGGGCCAGAAGATACGCAGTATTTT. The encoded protein is CASSLGRGLAGGPEDTQYF.

The V call is TRBV7-8, the J call TRBJ2-2; D uncertain. Trimming took off 3 bases at V and 6 bases at J, with 17 bases between the two ends. CDR3 length equals 16 residues. Germline V gene data show CDR1 as SGHVS and CDR2 as FQNEAQ. In nucleotides, the CDR3 is TGTGCCAGCAGCTTTCTTTTTGGCCTTAAACCCGGGGAGCTGTTTTTT. This codes for CASSFLFGLKPGELFF.

V is TRBV18 and J is TRBJ2-1; D is ambiguous. Germline loops: CDR1 KGHSH, CDR2 LQKENI. Trimming cost V 4 bases and J 4 bases, with 14 bases left between them. This CDR3 spans 15 amino acids. The CDR3 nucleotides are TGTGCCAGCTCACGGGCGCGCGACGCGTACAATGAGCAGTTCTTC. Translation: CASSRARDAYNEQFF. The full variable domain, rest sourced from reference TRBV18 and TRBJ2-1, is NAGVMQNPRHLVRRRGQEARLRCSPMKGHSHVYWYRQLPEEGLKFMVYLQKENIIDESGMPKERFSAEFPKEGPSILRIQQVVRGDSAAYFCASSRARDAYNEQFFGPGTRLTVL.

V usage is TRBV3-1 (or the pseudogene TRBV3-2) and J usage is TRBJ2-7, with D possibly TRBD2 on 6 matching bases. Trimming removed 1 base from V and 1 base from J, with 20 bases in between. The germline CDR1 and CDR2 sequences are LGHDT and YNNKEL (reference sequence). The CDR3 length is 18 residues. The CDR3 sequence is CASSQVGSRRVRSYEQYF. CDR3 nucleotides: TGTGCCAGCAGCCAAGTAGGTAGTAGGAGGGTTCGGTCCTACGAGCAGTACTTC.

V is TRBV4-3 and J is TRBJ2-2, with D tentatively TRBD1 or TRBD2 (5 bases each). This CDR3 comprises 13 residues. CDR1 is LGHNA, CDR2 YSLEER, per germline. V lost 0 bases to trimming and J lost 9 bases, with 8 bases between them. CDR3 sequence: CASSQDWGRELFF. In nucleotides, the CDR3 is TGCGCCAGCAGCCAAGATTGGGGGAGGGAGCTGTTTTTT.

In nucleotides, the CDR3 is TGTGCCAGCAGTTTACTAGCCAACTCGGGGCAGTTCTTC. This translates into CASSLLANSGQFF. This chain links TRBV28 with TRBJ2-1, with a weak D call TRBD2 (5 bases). This CDR3 contains 13 residues. V was trimmed by 2 bases and J by 12 bases, leaving 14 bases between them. Looked up from germline, CDR1 is MDHEN and CDR2 is SYDVKM.

The chain links TRBV9 to TRBJ2-1, with TRBD1 as a possible D gene (6 bases). The CDR3 sequence is 17 residues long. Trimming pared 0 bases from V and 3 bases from J, leaving 16 bases between. Germline V CDR1 and CDR2: SGDLS, YYNGEE. This CDR3 reads CASSVAHKQGIYNEQFF. The CDR3 bases are TGTGCCAGCAGCGTAGCCCACAAACAGGGCATCTACAATGAGCAGTTCTTC.

The chain has TRBV7-7 and TRBJ2-7; D gene ambiguous. V was cut by 5 bases and J by 0 bases, with 11 bases left in between. CDR1 is SSHAT and CDR2 is FNYEAQ in the germline V gene (reference sequence). The CDR3 covers 14 residues. The CDR3 coding sequence is TGTGCCAGCAGCCCCTCCGTCAGCTCCTACGAGCAGTACTTC. Translated, it gives CASSPSVSSYEQYF.

This clone turned up a few times. The chain combines TRBV28 with TRBJ2-7; D perhaps matches TRBD1 (5 bases). The germline V and J ends were trimmed by 5 bases and 6 bases, with 8 bases remaining between them. The CDR3 runs 11 residues. The germline V gene encodes CDR1 MDHEN and CDR2 SYDVKM. Here the CDR3 DNA reads TGTGCCAGCAGTCTCAGGGTCGAGCAGTACTTC. It specifies CASSLRVEQYF. Drawing the rest from reference TRBV28 and TRBJ2-7, the complete variable domain is DVKVTQSSRYLVKRTGEKVFLECVQDMDHENMFWYRQDPGLGLRLIYFSYDVKMKEKGDIPEGYSVSREKKERFSLILESASTNQTSMYLCASSLRVEQYFGPGTRLTVT.

This clone was found a few times. The chain joins TRBV10-3 to TRBJ1-3; TRBD1 agrees at 8 bases. This CDR3 is 16 amino acids long. Germline values: CDR1 ENHRY, CDR2 SYGVKD. After removal of 5 bases from V and 0 bases from J, the junction contained 6 bases not matched to a gene. Here the CDR3 reads CAISRQGTFSGNTIYF. The CDR3, as DNA: TGTGCCATCAGTCGACAGGGGACCTTCTCTGGAAACACCATATATTTT.

This sequence joins TRBV7-2 and TRBJ2-3; D unresolved. The CDR3 is 13 amino acids. Germline V gene sequence: CDR1 SGHTA, CDR2 FQGNSA. Trimming left V 6 bases short and J 6 bases short, with 13 bases between. The CDR3 reads CASSLQSADTQYF. The CDR3 DNA reads TGTGCCAGCAGTTTACAGAGCGCCGATACGCAGTATTTT.

The rearrangement uses TRBV18 and TRBJ2-7, with 8 bases matching TRBD1. Germline V CDR1 and CDR2: KGHSH, LQKENI. CDR3 length equals 14 residues. Losses at the gene ends were 2 bases for V and 4 bases for J; bases not matched to a gene: 4. CDR3 residues: CASSPETGDYEQYF. For the CDR3, the DNA is TGTGCCAGCTCACCAGAGACAGGGGATTACGAGCAGTACTTC.

V is TRBV5-4 and J is TRBJ2-7, with D possibly matching TRBD2 (6 bases). The CDR3 covers 15 residues. The germline gives CDR1 SGHNT, CDR2 YYREEE (reference sequence). Deletions cut 3 bases from V and 0 bases from J, with 13 bases between. This CDR3 is CASSSGLLSSYEQYF. In DNA, the CDR3 is TGTGCCAGCAGCTCGGGACTTCTGAGCTCCTACGAGCAGTACTTC.

The gene calls are TRBV3-1 (or the pseudogene TRBV3-2) and TRBJ2-3; D remains unclear. Trimming cost V 1 base and J 2 bases, with 10 bases left between them. Germline CDR1 and CDR2: LGHDT and YNNKEL (reference sequence). This CDR3 has 15 amino acids. The CDR3 loop reads CASSQGVQLTDTQYF. The CDR3 region has the DNA TGTGCCAGCAGCCAAGGGGTACAACTCACAGATACGCAGTATTTT.

The chain recombines TRBV4-3 with TRBJ1-6; 7 bases are shared with TRBD1. V was clipped by 0 bases and J by 9 bases; unmatched bases: 5. CDR3 length: 15 residues. Germline CDR1 reads LGHNA; CDR2 reads YSLEER. In DNA, the CDR3 is TGCGCCAGCAGCCAAGACCCCAGGGGGGCTTCACCCCTCCACTTT. Residues: CASSQDPRGASPLHF.

This sequence joins TRBV6-6 and TRBJ2-3; D might be TRBD2 (6 bases). CDR3 length equals 16 residues. Germline assignment: CDR1 MNHNY and CDR2 SVGAGI (reference sequence). V lost 6 bases and J lost 2, with 18 bases in between. CDR3 nucleotide sequence: TGTGCCAGCAGCACCTGGGGGACTCCTGACACAGATACGCAGTATTTT. Its protein is CASSTWGTPDTDTQYF.

The J gene is TRBJ1-2, the V gene TRBV5-4; 7 bases are a match to TRBD1. CDR3 length equals 13 residues. V gave up 4 bases and J gave up 10 bases; unmatched junction bases: 10. CDR1 SGHNT and CDR2 YYREEE come from the germline V gene (reference sequence). In nucleotides, the CDR3 is TGTGCCAGCAGCCCGAGACAGGGAGGCGCCTACACCTTC. Encoded protein: CASSPRQGGAYTF.

This clone came up once. Other DNA sequences in the sample encode the same CDR3. The chain is built from TRBV9 and TRBJ2-1; D unclear. The germline gives CDR1 SGDLS, CDR2 YYNGEE. The CDR3 totals 14 residues. V lost 2 bases, J lost 0 bases, and 6 bases lay in between. CDR3 in amino acids: CASSVSSSYNEQFF. The CDR3 bases are TGTGCCAGCAGCGTCAGCAGCTCCTACAATGAGCAGTTCTTC.

The chain employs TRBV5-6 and TRBJ1-1; D not certain. Trimming took off 4 bases at V and 0 bases at J, with 10 bases between the two ends. This CDR3 has 14 amino acids. Germline V gene sequence: CDR1 SGHDT, CDR2 YYEEEE. The CDR3 sequence: CASSHQSVNTEAFF. CDR3 sequence (DNA): TGTGCCAGCAGCCACCAATCGGTGAACACTGAAGCTTTCTTT.

J is TRBJ2-3 and V is TRBV6-6, with D possibly matching TRBD2 (7 bases). Looked up from germline, CDR1 is MNHNY and CDR2 is SVGAGI (reference sequence). Trimming removed 8 bases from V and 0 bases from J, with 18 bases in between. The CDR3 is 16 residues long. CDR3 coding DNA: TGTGCCAGCCGGTGGGGGGGCAGCCTAAGCACAGATACGCAGTATTTT. Protein product: CASRWGGSLSTDTQYF.

The gene calls are TRBV6-2 or TRBV6-3 and TRBJ1-5, with 10 bases aligning to TRBD1. This CDR3 has 19 residues. The germline CDR1 and CDR2 sequences are MNHEY and SVGEGT. Unmatched junction bases numbered 14, after V lost 4 bases and J lost 2 bases. The CDR3 region is CASSLNRDRGSFGNQPQHF. CDR3 bases: TGTGCCAGCAGTTTAAACCGGGACAGGGGATCATTCGGCAATCAGCCCCAGCATTTT.

The V gene is TRBV18, the J gene TRBJ1-1; D might be TRBD1 (6 bases). Germline loops: CDR1 KGHSH, CDR2 LQKENI. This CDR3 spans 15 amino acids. The V end lost 6 bases, the J end lost 2 bases, and 16 bases lay between the germline ends. Written as DNA, the CDR3 is TGTGCCAGCTCTCCTGGACAGTCCACTAACACTGAAGCTTTCTTT. It specifies CASSPGQSTNTEAFF.